Following are 26 T cell receptor beta chains from one sample sequenced in a study of blood T cell repertoires in COVID-19 (dated by TCRdb to about 2020). The library was made by the immunoSEQ multiplex PCR assay. TCRdb provides this immuneACCESS table in a form limited to in-frame rearrangements. Some clones are lacking; in checked studies, under half of them reflect an unresolved V gene, and why the rest are absent is not known. The sample contains 400,000 to 500,000 clones, roughly 90% of them found a single time. The ten top clones hold 1.4% of the sample. Sequences were obtained from PBMCs or T cells enriched from blood (not recorded which). The source of these receptors is a woman aged 18 to 35 who had been exposed to COVID-19.

This clone appeared once. The rearrangement joins TRBV27 to TRBJ1-4; possibly TRBD1 for D (5 bases). The V end lost 0 bases, the J end lost 10 bases, and 12 bases lay between the germline ends. Germline V gene lookup returns CDR1 MNHEY and CDR2 SMNVEV (reference sequence). The CDR3 extends over 14 amino acids. CDR3 in amino acids: CASSLSGVLGKLFF. In nucleotides, the CDR3 is TGTGCCAGCAGTTTATCAGGGGTTCTTGGAAAACTGTTTTTT.

The genes are TRBV3-1 (or the pseudogene TRBV3-2) and TRBJ2-1; D perhaps matches TRBD2 (6 bases). The CDR3 spans 15 residues. CDR1 and CDR2 (germline): LGHDT, YNNKEL (reference sequence). V was shortened by 2 bases and J by 5 bases, with 13 bases between the two germline ends. CDR3 sequence reads: CASSQYGTSNNEQFF. The CDR3 DNA reads TGTGCCAGCAGCCAATATGGGACTTCCAACAATGAGCAGTTCTTC.

V and J are TRBV2 and TRBJ1-2; possibly TRBD1 for D (5 bases). CDR3 length: 14 residues. The V and J ends lost 4 bases and 1 base respectively, with 10 bases between them. Germline V gene lookup returns CDR1 SNHLY and CDR2 FYNNEI. The CDR3 nucleotides read TGTGCCAGCAGTGGACAGCAAATTAACTATGGCTACACCTTC. Protein product: CASSGQQINYGYTF.

V gene TRBV2 combines with J gene TRBJ2-7, with a tentative D call TRBD1 (6 bases). Germline V gene lookup returns CDR1 SNHLY and CDR2 FYNNEI. The CDR3 extends over 14 amino acids. V lost 5 bases, J lost 3 bases, and 14 bases lay in between. The CDR3 DNA is TGTGCCAGCAGTATGGACAGCTTCCTCTACGAGCAGTACTTC. Residues: CASSMDSFLYEQYF.

The V gene is TRBV7-9, the J gene TRBJ2-7; perhaps TRBD1 as D (6 bases). V was cut by 11 bases and J by 5 bases, with 19 bases left in between. Germline V gene sequence: CDR1 SEHNR, CDR2 FQNEAQ (reference sequence). The CDR3 spans 13 residues. Here the CDR3 reads CARPGDGENEQYF. The CDR3 DNA follows: TGTGCCCGTCCAGGGGATGGGGAGAACGAGCAGTACTTC.

This chain links TRBV28 with TRBJ2-7; 10 bases are shared with TRBD1. The V gene end was trimmed by 4 bases and the J gene end by 2 bases; junction bases not matched to a gene: 17. The CDR3 has 19 amino acids. In germline, CDR1 is MDHEN, CDR2 SYDVKM. The CDR3 DNA reads as TGTGCCAGCAGTTCGACACCGGAAAACCGGGACAGGGGACCCTACGAGCAGTACTTC. Protein: CASSSTPENRDRGPYEQYF.

The chain combines TRBV27 with TRBJ2-3; 7 positions match TRBD2. The V segment lost 5 bases and the J segment 7 bases; nucleotides outside the gene matches: 6. Germline assignment: CDR1 MNHEY and CDR2 SMNVEV (reference sequence). The CDR3 runs 13 residues. DNA for the CDR3: TGTGCCAGCAGTGGGGACTACGGAAATACGCAGTATTTT. Amino acid sequence: CASSGDYGNTQYF.

This clone was seen a single time. The V call is TRBV5-1, the J call TRBJ2-5; D possibly corresponds to TRBD2 (6 bases). CDR3 length: 12 residues. V shed 2 bases and J shed 7 bases, with 9 bases lying between them. Germline values: CDR1 SGHRS, CDR2 YFSETQ. The CDR3 DNA reads as TGCGCCAGCAGCTTAGACGGGGGGACCCAGTACTTC. This sequence encodes CASSLDGGTQYF. The complete variable domain, with remaining parts taken from reference TRBV5-1 and TRBJ2-5, reads KAGVTQTPRYLIKTRGQQVTLSCSPISGHRSVSWYQQTPGQGLQFLFEYFSETQRNKGNFPGRFSGRQFSNSRSEMNVSTLELGDSALYLCASSLDGGTQYFGPGTRLLVL.

The chain recombines TRBV5-8 with TRBJ2-7; D perhaps matches TRBD2 (6 bases). The V and J ends lost 4 bases and 3 bases respectively, with 20 bases between them. Germline-derived CDR1 and CDR2 are SGHTS and YDEGEE. The CDR3 is 16 amino acids. The CDR3 spells CASSPHSGLFHYEQYF. The CDR3 coding sequence is TGTGCCAGCAGCCCCCACTCCGGACTATTCCACTACGAGCAGTACTTC. The full variable domain, rest sourced from reference TRBV5-8 and TRBJ2-7, is EAGVTQSPTHLIKTRGQQATLRCSPISGHTSVYWYQQALGLGLQFLLWYDEGEERNRGNFPPRFSGRQFPNYSSELNVNALELEDSALYLCASSPHSGLFHYEQYFGPGTRLTVT.

The chain recombines TRBV9 with TRBJ2-1; 8 bases align to TRBD2. CDR3 size: 20 residues. Germline V gives CDR1 SGDLS, CDR2 YYNGEE. V shed 0 bases and J 0 bases; nucleotides not matched to a gene: 14. The CDR3 spells CASSVVGSGIAGTSYNEQFF. The CDR3 nucleotides are TGTGCCAGCAGCGTAGTGGGCTCCGGGATAGCGGGGACCTCCTACAATGAGCAGTTCTTC. Based on the CDR3 plus reference TRBV9 and TRBJ2-1, the full variable domain is DSGVTQTPKHLITATGQRVTLRCSPRSGDLSVYWYQQSLDQGLQFLIQYYNGEERAKGNILERFSAQQFPDLHSELNLSSLELGDSALYFCASSVVGSGIAGTSYNEQFFGPGTRLTVL.

The J gene is TRBJ1-3, the V gene TRBV2; D perhaps matches TRBD1 (6 bases). The CDR3 spans 15 residues. V was pared by 6 bases and J by 0 bases, with 12 bases between. Germline V CDR1 and CDR2: SNHLY, FYNNEI. The CDR3 reads CASRGDMFSGNTIYF. As DNA, the CDR3 is TGTGCCAGCAGGGGGGACATGTTCTCTGGAAACACCATATATTTT.

V usage is TRBV7-9 and J usage is TRBJ1-2; D remains ambiguous. V was pared by 5 bases and J by 1 base, with 14 bases between. The CDR3 runs to 15 residues. Germline loops: CDR1 SEHNR, CDR2 FQNEAQ (reference sequence). The CDR3 DNA is TGTGCCAGCAGCCTAGACGGGGAAGTTAACTATGGCTACACCTTC. Translated, it gives CASSLDGEVNYGYTF. Together with reference TRBV7-9 and TRBJ1-2, the CDR3 gives the full variable domain: DTGVSQNPRHKITKRGQNVTFRCDPISEHNRLYWYRQTLGQGPEFLTYFQNEAQLEKSRLLSDRFSAERPKGSFSTLEIQRTEQGDSAMYLCASSLDGEVNYGYTFGSGTRLTVV.

This sequence joins TRBV28 and TRBJ1-1, with 8 bases matching TRBD1. The V segment lost 6 bases and the J segment 7 bases; nucleotides outside the gene matches: 7. This CDR3 comprises 13 residues. Germline V gene sequence: CDR1 MDHEN, CDR2 SYDVKM. CDR3 sequence: CASSHWTGNEAFF. Written as DNA, the CDR3 is TGTGCCAGCAGCCACTGGACAGGGAATGAAGCTTTCTTT.

The V and J genes are TRBV11-2 and TRBJ1-1; weak D call: TRBD1 (6 bases). The ends were cut back, 5 bases at V and 0 bases at J, with 10 bases in the middle. Germline V gene sequence: CDR1 SGHAT, CDR2 FQNNGV. This CDR3 is built from 14 residues. CDR3 DNA: TGTGCCAGCAGCAAGGACAGTGTGAACACTGAAGCTTTCTTT. Protein: CASSKDSVNTEAFF.

This rearrangement joins TRBV15 to TRBJ1-4; D is unclear. Germline V gene sequence: CDR1 LNHNV, CDR2 YYDKDF (reference sequence). V dropped 5 bases and J dropped 6 bases, with 13 bases sitting between them. The CDR3 covers 14 residues. This CDR3 reads CATSGSGPYEKLFF. The CDR3 DNA reads as TGTGCCACCAGCGGCTCGGGTCCGTATGAAAAACTGTTTTTT. The full variable domain, its missing parts supplied by reference TRBV15 and TRBJ1-4, is DAMVIQNPRYQVTQFGKPVTLSCSQTLNHNVMYWYQQKSSQAPKLLFHYYDKDFNNEADTPDNFQSRRPNTSFCFLDIRSPGLGDTAMYLCATSGSGPYEKLFFGSGTQLSVL.

The chain uses TRBV2 and TRBJ2-5, with D tentatively TRBD1 (6 bases). Germline CDR1 and CDR2: SNHLY and FYNNEI. The CDR3 contains 14 residues. The CDR3 coding sequence is TGTGCTCTCTACGGCAGGGGTGGCGAAGAGACCCAGTACTTC. Its protein product is CALYGRGGEETQYF.

This chain joins TRBV27 and TRBJ1-2, with D maybe TRBD1 (5 bases). V was clipped by 3 bases and J by 4 bases, with 9 bases between them. The CDR3 extends over 13 amino acids. The germline V gene encodes CDR1 MNHEY and CDR2 SMNVEV (reference sequence). CDR3 loop: CASSLGEAYGYTF. CDR3 bases: TGTGCCAGCAGTTTGGGGGAGGCCTATGGCTACACCTTC.

V is TRBV2 and J is TRBJ2-7; 8 bases are a match to TRBD1. Germline V CDR1 and CDR2: SNHLY, FYNNEI. The CDR3 length is 16 residues. With V trimmed by 3 bases and J by 1 base, 8 bases remained unmatched. This CDR3 reads CASSDRGLQRSYEQYF. In DNA form, the CDR3 reads TGTGCCAGCAGTGACAGGGGGCTCCAAAGGTCCTACGAGCAGTACTTC. Combining the CDR3 with reference TRBV2 and TRBJ2-7 gives the whole variable domain EPEVTQTPSHQVTQMGQEVILRCVPISNHLYFYWYRQILGQKVEFLVSFYNNEISEKSEIFDDQFSVERPDGSNFTLKIRSTKLEDSAMYFCASSDRGLQRSYEQYFGPGTRLTVT.

The chain uses TRBV28 and TRBJ2-7; 8 bases agree with TRBD1. This CDR3 is 13 amino acids long. Germline lookup yields CDR1 MDHEN and CDR2 SYDVKM. Losses at the gene ends were 8 bases for V and 1 base for J; bases not matched to a gene: 4. The CDR3 region has the DNA TGTGCCAGCCAGGGGGCGGGATCCTACGAGCAGTACTTC. Translating it yields CASQGAGSYEQYF.

CDR3 nucleotides: TGTGCCAGCAGCGCTAAGAACACCGGGGAGCTGTTTTTT. It yields the protein CASSAKNTGELFF. This rearrangement joins TRBV7-3 to TRBJ2-2; D is undetermined. V shed 5 bases and J shed 1 base, with 5 bases lying between them. CDR3 length: 13 amino acids. Germline CDR1 SGHTA, CDR2 FQGTGA.

The rearrangement uses TRBV7-6 and TRBJ2-3; perhaps TRBD1 as D (6 bases). The CDR3 totals 19 residues. V dropped 5 bases and J dropped 6 bases, with 30 bases sitting between them. Germline V gene sequence: CDR1 SGHVS, CDR2 FNYEAQ. CDR3 amino acids: CASSPEEAGVTPLTDTQYF. CDR3 sequence (DNA): TGTGCCAGCAGCCCGGAGGAAGCAGGGGTGACTCCTCTAACGGATACGCAGTATTTT. The complete variable domain, with remaining parts taken from reference TRBV7-6 and TRBJ2-3, reads GAGVSQSPRYKVTKRGQDVALRCDPISGHVSLYWYRQALGQGPEFLTYFNYEAQQDKSGLPNDRFSAERPEGSISTLTIQRTEQRDSAMYRCASSPEEAGVTPLTDTQYFGPGTRLTVL.

This clone was detected only once. The chain joins TRBV13 to TRBJ1-2; 7 bases are a match to TRBD1. This CDR3 spans 13 amino acids. Germline V lookup: CDR1 PRHDT, CDR2 FYEKMQ (reference sequence). The V and J ends lost 6 bases and 5 bases, in that order; junction bases with no gene match: 6. In nucleotides, the CDR3 is TGTGCCAGCAGGTCAGGGGGAGTTTATGGCTACACCTTC. Its protein is CASRSGGVYGYTF.

The rearrangement uses TRBV19 and TRBJ2-1, with D perhaps matching TRBD1 (6 bases). This CDR3 is 15 amino acids long. CDR1 is LNHDA and CDR2 is SQIVND in the germline V gene (reference sequence). V gave up 7 bases and J gave up 0 bases, with 13 bases separating them. The CDR3 loop reads CASTLQGSSYNEQFF. In nucleotides, the CDR3 is TGTGCCAGTACCCTACAGGGTAGCTCCTACAATGAGCAGTTCTTC.

The V and J genes are TRBV18 and TRBJ2-1, with D possibly TRBD2 on 9 matching bases. This CDR3 has 15 residues. V lost 3 bases and J 6 bases, leaving 15 bases between the germline ends. CDR1 is KGHSH, CDR2 LQKENI, per germline. CDR3 amino acids: CASSPTGGLANEQFF. The CDR3 nucleotides are TGTGCCAGCTCACCTACAGGGGGACTAGCCAATGAGCAGTTCTTC.

This CDR3 is CASNRDANSPLHF. CDR3 DNA: TGTGCCAGCAACAGGGACGCCAATTCACCCCTCCACTTT. The chain carries TRBV2 and TRBJ1-6, with a possible D match to TRBD1 (6 bases). The CDR3 spans 13 residues. Germline V gives CDR1 SNHLY, CDR2 FYNNEI. With 7 bases removed from V and 7 bases from J, the gap between germline ends came to 11 bases. Full variable domain (rest looked up from reference TRBV2 and TRBJ1-6): EPEVTQTPSHQVTQMGQEVILRCVPISNHLYFYWYRQILGQKVEFLVSFYNNEISEKSEIFDDQFSVERPDGSNFTLKIRSTKLEDSAMYFCASNRDANSPLHFGNGTRLTVT.

The chain carries TRBV16 and TRBJ2-7; D call uncertain. V was shortened by 4 bases and J by 1 base, with 8 bases between the two germline ends. Germline V gene data show CDR1 as KGHSY and CDR2 as FQNENV. The CDR3 loop spans 13 amino acids. CDR3: CASSPRTSYEQYF. CDR3 bases: TGTGCCAGCAGCCCTCGAACTTCCTACGAGCAGTACTTC.